The clone carrying this TCR beta chain has only a few counts. The data originate from a study of T-cell reconstitution after alpha-beta-depleted transplantation in children. The TCRbeta library was prepared with unique molecular identifiers. MiXCR, applied by TCRdb to the PCR reads, yields one record per CDR3 protein. The data contain under 250,000 distinct CDR3 sequences, 5.5% to 7% of them singletons. The source of this sequence is a boy younger than 10 with acute lymphoblastic leukemia, due to receive a stem cell transplant. The sequenced sample was PBMCs, obtained before TCRalphabeta/CD19-depleted stem cell transplant.

CDR3 loop: CASSSRPGQGYGYTF. CDR3 nucleotides: TGTGCCAGCAGTTCTAGACCGGGACAGGGCTATGGCTACACCTTC. The chain has TRBV12-3 or TRBV12-4 and TRBJ1-2, with 9 positions matching TRBD1. The length of the CDR3 is 15 residues. After removal of 4 bases from V and 4 bases from J, the junction contained 7 bases not matched to a gene.